The rows below give T cell receptor beta chains drawn from one sample of a study of early T cells in non-severe SARS-CoV-2 infection. TCRdb ran MiXCR on the 5' RACE reads and lists one entry per CDR3 protein. This table holds 55,000 to 80,000 distinct CDR3 sequences, under 14% found once. Material for sequencing was whole blood. The receptors shown here come from an adult who was a healthcare worker with PCR-confirmed SARS-CoV-2 infection or an uninfected control (not recorded which). The CDR3 runs from the conserved cysteine through the conserved F or W. The D gene is left open where the match is weak. Size tells how often a clone was seen (once, few, many) or the class of an expanded clone, and some rows leave it out.

v_call	j_call	clone_size	d_call	cdr3_aa	cdr3_nt
TRBV5-1	TRBJ2-1	few	NA	CASSAIGGYNEQFF	TGCGCCAGCAGCGCTATAGGGGGTTACAATGAGCAGTTCTTC
TRBV2	TRBJ2-2	few	NA	CASTLRGVSTGELFF	TGTGCCAGCACCTTACGTGGGGTTAGCACCGGGGAGCTGTTTTTT
TRBV7-9	TRBJ1-5	few	NA	CASSLAHQPQHF	TGTGCCAGCAGTCTTGCGCATCAGCCCCAGCATTTT
TRBV7-2	TRBJ2-1	NA	NA	CASSFGGSPSYNEQFF	TGTGCCAGCAGCTTCGGTGGCTCCCCTTCCTACAATGAGCAGTTCTTC
TRBV20-1	TRBJ2-1	few	NA	CSARDHDFPYNEQFF	TGCAGTGCTAGAGATCACGACTTCCCATACAATGAGCAGTTCTTC
TRBV13	TRBJ2-4	few	NA	CASSTGIIAKNIQYF	TGTGCCAGCTCAACAGGCATTATAGCCAAAAACATTCAGTACTTC
TRBV7-2	TRBJ2-5	many	NA	CASSLMGGTKETQYF	TGTGCCAGCAGCTTAATGGGGGGAACCAAAGAGACCCAGTACTTC
TRBV5-5	TRBJ2-7	many	NA	CASSPIQSYEQYF	TGTGCCAGCAGCCCGATCCAGTCCTACGAGCAGTACTTC
TRBV6-5	TRBJ2-3	few	TRBD1	CARAFTGVGDTQYF	TGTGCCAGAGCATTTACAGGGGTTGGGGATACGCAGTATTTT
TRBV30	TRBJ2-3	many	NA	CAWTRGISTDTQYF	TGTGCCTGGACCAGGGGTATTAGCACAGATACGCAGTATTTT
TRBV5-6	TRBJ2-2	many	NA	CASSLPGQRELFF	TGTGCCAGCAGCTTACCCGGCCAGAGGGAGCTGTTTTTT
TRBV5-1	TRBJ1-2	many	NA	CASSPRHSGGYTF	TGCGCCAGCAGCCCGAGACACAGTGGTGGCTACACCTTC
TRBV10-1	TRBJ2-3	NA	NA	CASSELQDQRDTQYF	TGCGCCAGCAGTGAGTTGCAGGACCAGAGGGATACGCAGTATTTT
TRBV6-5	TRBJ2-2	many	NA	CASSYSSGFNTGELFF	TGTGCCAGCAGTTACAGTTCTGGATTCAACACCGGGGAGCTGTTTTTT
TRBV9	TRBJ2-7	many	NA	CASSVGGAPHEQYF	TGTGCCAGCAGCGTAGGAGGGGCCCCCCACGAGCAGTACTTC
TRBV7-9	TRBJ1-4	few	NA	CASSPGQNLEKLFF	TGTGCCAGCAGCCCGGGACAAAACCTGGAAAAACTGTTTTTT
TRBV11-2	TRBJ2-2	NA	NA	CASSLDRFGGSATGELFF	TGTGCCAGCAGCTTAGATCGATTCGGCGGATCCGCCACCGGGGAGCTGTTTTTT
TRBV14	TRBJ2-7	many	NA	CASSQDSGPPYEQYF	TGTGCCAGCAGCCAAGATTCAGGGCCCCCCTACGAGCAGTACTTC
TRBV2	TRBJ2-7	many	NA	CASSEDSYYEQYF	TGTGCCAGCAGTGAAGACTCCTACTACGAGCAGTACTTC
TRBV12-3/TRBV12-4	TRBJ1-5	NA	NA	CASSFLTGNNQPQHF	TGTGCCAGCAGTTTTCTTACAGGGAACAATCAGCCCCAGCATTTT
TRBV9	TRBJ2-3	many	TRBD2	CASNRAGLDTQYF	TGTGCCAGCAACCGAGCGGGGCTAGATACGCAGTATTTT
TRBV5-1	TRBJ1-1	many	TRBD1	CASSPPTGVNTEAFF	TGCGCCAGCAGCCCACCGACAGGGGTGAACACTGAAGCTTTCTTT
TRBV19	TRBJ1-1	NA	NA	CASSTLRPEVGASTEAFF	TGTGCCAGTAGTACTTTAAGACCCGAGGTGGGGGCGAGTACTGAAGCTTTCTTT
TRBV7-8	TRBJ1-6	few	NA	CASSISNNSPLHF	TGTGCCAGCAGCATTTCGAATAATTCACCCCTCCACTTT
TRBV7-9	TRBJ2-7	many	NA	CASSRWGQGNSYEQYF	TGTGCCAGCAGCCGATGGGGGCAGGGAAACTCCTACGAGCAGTACTTC
TRBV29-1	TRBJ2-1	NA	TRBD1	CSVGQGARNEQFF	TGCAGCGTTGGACAGGGGGCGCGCAATGAGCAGTTCTTC
TRBV14	TRBJ2-3	many	NA	CASSLDSTDTQYF	TGTGCCAGCAGCTTGGACAGCACAGATACGCAGTATTTT
TRBV12-3/TRBV12-4	TRBJ1-2	many	NA	CASSFWQTNYGYTF	TGTGCCAGCAGTTTCTGGCAGACAAACTATGGCTACACCTTC
TRBV27	TRBJ1-2	many	NA	CASSPMTALYGYTF	TGTGCCAGCAGTCCTATGACGGCCCTCTATGGCTACACCTTC
TRBV3-1	TRBJ2-3	NA	NA	CASSLMEGSDTQYF	TGTGCCAGCAGCCTAATGGAGGGGTCAGATACGCAGTATTTT
TRBV20-1	TRBJ2-7	many	TRBD1	CSASQGYEQYF	TGCAGTGCATCACAGGGGTACGAGCAGTACTTC
TRBV6-2/TRBV6-3	TRBJ1-5	many	NA	CASSYVAGKVSQPQHF	TGTGCCAGCAGTTACGTGGCAGGGAAGGTGAGTCAGCCCCAGCATTTT
TRBV12-3/TRBV12-4	TRBJ1-1	few	NA	CASSFGLKNTEAFF	TGTGCCAGCAGTTTCGGACTGAAGAACACTGAAGCTTTCTTT
TRBV3-1	TRBJ2-2	few	NA	CASSHGNGGPGELFF	TGTGCCAGCAGCCACGGAAATGGGGGTCCCGGGGAGCTGTTTTTT
TRBV6-5	TRBJ2-5	many	NA	CASSPWDAKGETQYF	TGTGCCAGCAGTCCCTGGGACGCAAAAGGAGAGACCCAGTACTTC